This T cell receptor beta chain was sequenced during a study of T cells after yellow fever vaccination. Study-wide findings and caveats: Clones that expanded after primary vaccination mostly reappeared after the booster (just under 98% CD4, 88% CD8).

V shed 5 bases and J shed 0 bases, with 17 bases lying between them. CDR1 and CDR2 (germline): SGHTA, FQGNSA. The CDR3 runs to 16 residues. This clonotype was picked up many times. As yet, its antigen is unknown. From the 5' RACE reads, TCRdb called clonotypes with MiXCR, one entry per CDR3 protein. The table records about 120,000 distinct CDR3 sequences, more than 5.5% of them present only once. This specimen consisted of CD4+ T cells sorted from PBMCs, obtained around 45 days after the first yellow fever vaccination. The J gene is TRBJ2-7, the V gene TRBV7-2, with a weak D call TRBD2 (5 bases). This TCR was recovered from a man younger than 35 who received the YFV17D yellow fever vaccine. DNA of the CDR3: TGTGCCAGCAGCCTCCTAGGACTTGGGGTCTCCTACGAGCAGTACTTC. Translated: CASSLLGLGVSYEQYF.